This T cell receptor (beta chain) is drawn from a study of blood T cell repertoires in COVID-19. Whole-study context: Sites across the United States, Italy and Spain contributed samples from acute and convalescent COVID-19. PBMCs, B-cell-depleted T cells, or T cells provided the cDNA or gDNA that made up the material.

Donors in Cohort 3 counted as recovered after two negative PCRs, clearance, or symptom resolution. Sequencing used immunoSEQ multiplex PCR; TCRdb keeps in-frame clones, though not all of them. Of about 330,000 clones listed, over 70% are singletons. The ends were cut back, 0 bases at V and 1 base at J, with 10 bases in the middle. Germline CDR1 MNHEY, CDR2 SVGAGI. CDR3 length: 16 residues. Specimen: PBMCs or T cells enriched from blood (not recorded which). J is TRBJ2-1 and V is TRBV6-5; tentatively, D is TRBD1 (5 bases). This TCR came from a man aged 25-45 years who had recovered from COVID-19. CDR3 nucleotides: TGTGCCAGCAGTTACTCTCCCAGGGCATCCTACAATGAGCAGTTCTTC. Protein: CASSYSPRASYNEQFF.